One T cell receptor beta chain is described in this entry. A constant-region primer primed TCR beta cDNA synthesis from 400 to 550 ng of total RNA. Modified slightly, ARM-PCR produced TCR beta libraries over three nested multiplex PCR rounds. Investigators reported that the first two PCR rounds, at roughly 11 cycles each, used TRBV1-TRBV30 forward primers with a C-beta reverse primer. TCRdb re-analysed the multiplex PCR reads in MiXCR, keeping a single row per CDR3 protein. Here the sample spans about 210,000 distinct CDR3 sequences, approximately 86% being singletons. The data belong to a study of tumor-infiltrating lymphocytes in primary liver carcinoma. The CDR3 totals 14 residues. Germline V CDR1 and CDR2: SGHAT, FQDESV (reference sequence). Without any cell sorting, roughly 20-32 mg of bulk tissue yielded co-extracted RNA and DNA. Tumor samples were assessed, and every one had over 90% viable tumor cells.

V and J are TRBV11-1 and TRBJ2-6; D is undetermined. The source is a man aged 35 to 55 with primary liver carcinoma and hepatitis B virus infection. Sequenced input: tumor tissue from primary liver carcinoma. The CDR3 DNA reads TGTGTCAGTATCTGGAACTCTGGGGCCAACGTCCTGACTTTC. This encodes CVSIWNSGANVLTF.